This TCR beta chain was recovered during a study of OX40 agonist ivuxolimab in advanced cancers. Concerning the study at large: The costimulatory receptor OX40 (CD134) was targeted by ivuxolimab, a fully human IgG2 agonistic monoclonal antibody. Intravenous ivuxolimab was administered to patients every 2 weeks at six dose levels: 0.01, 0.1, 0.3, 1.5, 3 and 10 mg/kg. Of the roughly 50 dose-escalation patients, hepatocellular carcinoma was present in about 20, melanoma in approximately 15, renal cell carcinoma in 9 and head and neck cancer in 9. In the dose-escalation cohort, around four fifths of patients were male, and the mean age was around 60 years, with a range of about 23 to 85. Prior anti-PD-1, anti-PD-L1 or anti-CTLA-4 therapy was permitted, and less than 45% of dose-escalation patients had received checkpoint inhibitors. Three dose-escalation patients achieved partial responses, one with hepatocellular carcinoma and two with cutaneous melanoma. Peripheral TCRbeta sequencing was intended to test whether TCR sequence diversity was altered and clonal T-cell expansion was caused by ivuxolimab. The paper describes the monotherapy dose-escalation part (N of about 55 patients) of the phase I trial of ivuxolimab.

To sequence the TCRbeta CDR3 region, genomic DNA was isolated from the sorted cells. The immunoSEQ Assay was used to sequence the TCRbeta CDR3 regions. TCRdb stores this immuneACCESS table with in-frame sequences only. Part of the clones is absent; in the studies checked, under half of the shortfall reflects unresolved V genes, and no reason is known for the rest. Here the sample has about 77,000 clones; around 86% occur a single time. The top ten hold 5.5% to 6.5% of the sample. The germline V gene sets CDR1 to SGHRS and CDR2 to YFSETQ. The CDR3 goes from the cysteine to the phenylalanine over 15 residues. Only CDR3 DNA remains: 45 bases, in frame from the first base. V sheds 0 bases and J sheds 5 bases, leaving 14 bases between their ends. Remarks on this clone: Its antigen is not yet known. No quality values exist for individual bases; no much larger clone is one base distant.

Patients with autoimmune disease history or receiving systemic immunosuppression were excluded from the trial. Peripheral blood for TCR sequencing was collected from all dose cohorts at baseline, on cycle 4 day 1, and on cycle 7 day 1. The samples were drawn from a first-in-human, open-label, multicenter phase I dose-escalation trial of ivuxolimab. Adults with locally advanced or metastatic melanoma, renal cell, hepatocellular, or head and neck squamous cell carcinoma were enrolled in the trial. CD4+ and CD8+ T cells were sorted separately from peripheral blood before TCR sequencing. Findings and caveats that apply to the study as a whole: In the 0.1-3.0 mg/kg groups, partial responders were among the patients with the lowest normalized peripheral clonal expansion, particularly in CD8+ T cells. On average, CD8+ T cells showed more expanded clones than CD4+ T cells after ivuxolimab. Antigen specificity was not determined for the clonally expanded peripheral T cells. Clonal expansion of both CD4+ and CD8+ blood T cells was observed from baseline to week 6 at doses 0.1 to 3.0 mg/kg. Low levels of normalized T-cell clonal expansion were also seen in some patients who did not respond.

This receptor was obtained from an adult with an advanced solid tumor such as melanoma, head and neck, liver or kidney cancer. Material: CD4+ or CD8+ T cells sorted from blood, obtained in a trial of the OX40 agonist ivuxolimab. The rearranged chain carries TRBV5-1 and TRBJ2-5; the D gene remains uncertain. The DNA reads TGCGCCAGCAGCTTGGAGGCCCCGGAGAGGGAGACCCAGTACTTC. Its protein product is CASSLEAPERETQYF.